A single sample gave rise to the 4 T cell receptor beta chains below, sequenced in a study of breast tumors, draining lymph nodes, adjacent tissues. A single record per CDR3 protein comes from TCRdb applying MiXCR to the multiplex PCR reads. Counted here are over 200,000 distinct CDR3 sequences, 32% occurring once; the ten biggest clones make up over 1.1%. Breast cancer patients provided tissue from their axillary draining lymph nodes. The sample was axillary lymph node tissue. The receptors derive from a female donor with breast cancer. Some clones in this sample may be carry-over from other donors' samples.

This chain uses TRBV7-9 with TRBJ1-3, with TRBD1 as a possible D gene (6 bases). V was pared by 5 bases and J by 1 base, with 9 bases between. The CDR3 contains 14 residues. Germline CDR1 reads SEHNR; CDR2 reads FQNEAQ (reference sequence). CDR3 sequence reads: CASSRGASGNTIYF. The DNA of the CDR3 is TGTGCCAGCAGCCGGGGGGCGTCTGGAAACACCATATATTTT.

Turning to this clonotype: This could be a read error, since a much larger clone is one nucleotide away. The CDR3 DNA follows: TGTCCCAGCAGCCAAACCTCAACTAATGAAAAACTGTTTTTT. Protein: CPSSQTSTNEKLFF. The chain links TRBV3-1 to TRBJ1-4; no reliable D call. This CDR3 has 14 amino acids. CDR1 and CDR2 (germline): LGHDT, YNNKEL (reference sequence).

This clonotype was seen only a few times. This chain links TRBV7-8 with TRBJ1-1; perhaps TRBD1 as D (5 bases). Germline-derived CDR1 and CDR2 are SGHVS and FQNEAQ. V was cut by 1 base and J by 1 base, with 7 bases left in between. The CDR3 contains 14 residues. CDR3 protein: CASSLGGTNTEAFF. CDR3 in DNA: TGTGCCAGCAGCTTAGGGGGGACGAACACTGAAGCTTTCTTT.

This clonotype was detected a few times. A much larger clone differs by one base, so this may be a read error. V gene TRBV5-6 combines with J gene TRBJ1-2; TRBD1 is a possible D gene (6 bases). Germline assignment: CDR1 SGHDT and CDR2 YYEEEE. V lost 2 bases and J lost 8, with 19 bases in between. CDR3 length equals 15 residues. In DNA form, the CDR3 reads TGTGCCAGCAGCTTACCGGGACCGGGGGCGCGGGGCTACACCTTC. Its protein is CASSLPGPGARGYTF.